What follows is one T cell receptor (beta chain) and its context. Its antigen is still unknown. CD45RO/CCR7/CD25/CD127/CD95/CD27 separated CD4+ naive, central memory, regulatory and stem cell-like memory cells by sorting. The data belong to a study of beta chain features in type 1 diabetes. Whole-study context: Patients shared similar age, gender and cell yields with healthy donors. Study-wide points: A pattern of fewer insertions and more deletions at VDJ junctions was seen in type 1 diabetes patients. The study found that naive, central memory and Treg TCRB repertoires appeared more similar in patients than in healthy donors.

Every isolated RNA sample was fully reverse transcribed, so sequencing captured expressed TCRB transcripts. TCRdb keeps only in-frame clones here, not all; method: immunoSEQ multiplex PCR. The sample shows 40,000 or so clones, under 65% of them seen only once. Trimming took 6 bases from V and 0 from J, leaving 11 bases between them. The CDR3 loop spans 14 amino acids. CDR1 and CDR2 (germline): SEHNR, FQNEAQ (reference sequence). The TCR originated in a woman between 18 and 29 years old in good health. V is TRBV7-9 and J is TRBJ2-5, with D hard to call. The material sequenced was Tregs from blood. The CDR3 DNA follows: TGTGCCAGCAGTCAACAGTGGGACCAAGAGACCCAGTACTTC. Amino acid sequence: CASSQQWDQETQYF. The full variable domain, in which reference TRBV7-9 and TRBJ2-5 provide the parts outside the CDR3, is DTGVSQNPRHKITKRGQNVTFRCDPISEHNRLYWYRQTLGQGPEFLTYFQNEAQLEKSRLLSDRFSAERPKGSFSTLEIQRTEQGDSAMYLCASSQQWDQETQYFGPGTRLLVL.